The rows below give T cell receptor beta chains drawn from one sample of a study of T cells in Graves' hyperthyroidism and ophthalmopathy. TCRdb processed the multiplex PCR reads anew with MiXCR; each CDR3 protein has one entry. The sample has hundreds of thousands of distinct CDR3 sequences, roughly 14% seen once. The sequenced sample was blood. The receptors shown here come from a man younger than 30 with Graves' ophthalmopathy. Each CDR3 is given with its conserved first and last residue. A D gene is named only where the DNA matches it firmly. Expanded clones get a size class; other rows say once, few or many, or leave the size out.

d_gene | abundance | j_gene | v_gene | CDR3aa | CDR3nt
TRBD2 | few | TRBJ2-7 | TRBV4-2 | CASSQVSSGAYEQYF | TGTGCCAGCAGCCAAGTCTCTAGCGGAGCTTACGAGCAGTACTTC
. | . | TRBJ1-6 | TRBV27 | CASSSTGIGSPLHF | TGTGCCAGCAGTAGTACAGGGATTGGATCACCCCTCCACTTT
. | . | TRBJ2-3 | TRBV2 | CASSFPAGATDTQYF | TGTGCCAGCAGTTTCCCCGCAGGGGCCACAGATACGCAGTATTTT
. | few | TRBJ2-1 | TRBV10-2 | CASVGPYLLSSYNEQFF | TGCGCCAGCGTCGGACCTTACCTATTGAGCTCCTACAATGAGCAGTTCTTC
. | . | TRBJ2-1 | TRBV9 | CASSVEGGGGGSNEQFF | TGTGCCAGCAGCGTAGAGGGGGGGGGGGGGGGTAGTAATGAGCAGTTCTTC
. | many | TRBJ2-3 | TRBV18 | CASSPTAGTITDTQYF | TGTGCCAGCTCACCAACTGCCGGAACCATCACAGATACGCAGTATTTT
. | few | TRBJ2-7 | TRBV6-1 | CASSGRGGQGYEQYF | TGTGCCAGCAGTGGCCGTGGGGGGCAGGGTTACGAGCAGTACTTC
. | many | TRBJ2-7 | TRBV11-2 | CASSLEFGTIYEQYF | TGTGCCAGCAGCTTAGAGTTTGGGACAATCTACGAGCAGTACTTC
. | many | TRBJ1-2 | TRBV19 | CASTPLFHGNYGYTF | TGTGCCAGTACCCCCTTATTCCACGGAAACTATGGCTACACCTTC
. | . | TRBJ2-5 | TRBV30 | CAWSQTGRAQETQYF | TGTGCCTGGAGTCAAACAGGGAGGGCCCAAGAGACCCAGTACTTC
. | few | TRBJ1-3 | TRBV5-1 | CASSLSAGSSGNTIYF | TGCGCCAGCAGCTTGTCCGCAGGGAGCTCTGGAAACACCATATATTTT
TRBD2 | many | TRBJ2-1 | TRBV6-2/TRBV6-3 | CASSPAGPSSYNEQFF | TGTGCCAGCAGTCCAGCGGGACCTAGCTCCTACAATGAGCAGTTCTTC
. | . | TRBJ2-2 | TRBV4-2 | CASSQEALNTGELFF | TGTGCCAGCAGCCAAGAGGCCCTGAACACCGGGGAGCTGTTTTTT
. | many | TRBJ2-1 | TRBV12-3/TRBV12-4 | CASSNQPYRVLEQFF | TGTGCCAGCAGTAACCAACCTTACAGGGTTCTCGAGCAGTTCTTC
. | many | TRBJ2-6 | TRBV7-3 | CASSPAPGSGANVLTF | TGTGCCAGCAGCCCGGCACCGGGCTCTGGGGCCAACGTCCTGACTTTC
. | many | TRBJ1-1 | TRBV13 | CASSLETWGRTEAFF | TGTGCCAGCAGCTTAGAGACTTGGGGTAGGACTGAAGCTTTCTTT
. | many | TRBJ1-5 | TRBV3-1 | CASSQGGGQNQPQHF | TGTGCCAGCAGCCAAGGGGGCGGCCAAAATCAGCCCCAGCATTTT
TRBD1 | few | TRBJ2-2 | TRBV12-3/TRBV12-4 | CASSFGTGGNTGELFF | TGTGCCAGCAGTTTTGGGACAGGGGGTAACACCGGGGAGCTGTTTTTT
. | few | TRBJ2-5 | TRBV20-1 | CSYGAGVIETQYF | TGCTCCTACGGGGCAGGGGTTATAGAGACCCAGTACTTC
. | . | TRBJ2-5 | TRBV3-1 | CASSQVSSGGQTQYF | TGTGCCAGCAGCCAAGTGTCTTCCGGGGGACAGACCCAGTACTTC
. | . | TRBJ2-7 | TRBV7-2 | CASSSASSQLSYEQYF | TGTGCCAGCAGCTCCGCTAGTAGTCAACTCTCCTACGAGCAGTACTTC
. | . | TRBJ2-3 | TRBV7-3 | CASSFAYTDTQYF | TGTGCCAGCAGCTTCGCCTACACAGATACGCAGTATTTT
TRBD2 | many | TRBJ2-1 | TRBV6-1 | CASSAVGTSGTLSSYNEQFF | TGTGCCAGCAGTGCCGTTGGGACTAGCGGCACTTTAAGCTCCTACAATGAGCAGTTCTTC
. | many | TRBJ1-4 | TRBV20-1 | CSASGGANEKLFF | TGCAGTGCTAGTGGGGGGGCAAATGAAAAACTGTTTTTT